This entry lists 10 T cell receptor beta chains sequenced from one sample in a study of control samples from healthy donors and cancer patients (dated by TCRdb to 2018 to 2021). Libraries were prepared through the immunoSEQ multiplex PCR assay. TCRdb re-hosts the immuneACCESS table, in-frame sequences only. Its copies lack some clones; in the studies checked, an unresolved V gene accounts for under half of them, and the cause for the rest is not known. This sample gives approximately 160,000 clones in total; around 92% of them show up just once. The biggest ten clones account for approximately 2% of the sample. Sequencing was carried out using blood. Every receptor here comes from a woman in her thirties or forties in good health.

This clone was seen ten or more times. In nucleotides, the CDR3 is TGTGCCAGCAGCTTCCGGGACAGGTATTCACCCCTCCACTTT. Translating gives CASSFRDRYSPLHF. The genes are TRBV5-4 and TRBJ1-6; 8 positions agree with TRBD1. From germline, CDR1 is SGHNT and CDR2 YYREEE (reference sequence). V lost 2 bases and J lost 8; bases outside the gene matches: 3. The CDR3 is 14 amino acids.

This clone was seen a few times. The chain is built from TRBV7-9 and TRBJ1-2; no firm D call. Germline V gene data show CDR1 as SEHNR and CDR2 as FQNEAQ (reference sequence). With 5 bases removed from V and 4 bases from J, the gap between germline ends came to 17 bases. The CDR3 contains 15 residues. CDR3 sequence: CASSPLEGIGYGYTF. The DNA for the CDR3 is TGTGCCAGCAGCCCCCTAGAGGGCATCGGCTATGGCTACACCTTC. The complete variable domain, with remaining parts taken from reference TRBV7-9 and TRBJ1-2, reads DTGVSQNPRHKITKRGQNVTFRCDPISEHNRLYWYRQTLGQGPEFLTYFQNEAQLEKSRLLSDRFSAERPKGSFSTLEIQRTEQGDSAMYLCASSPLEGIGYGYTFGSGTRLTVV.

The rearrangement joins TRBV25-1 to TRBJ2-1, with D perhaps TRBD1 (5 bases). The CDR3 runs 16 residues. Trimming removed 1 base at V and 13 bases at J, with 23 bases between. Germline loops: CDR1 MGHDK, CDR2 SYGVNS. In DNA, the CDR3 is TGTGCCAGCAGTGAATCAGGGTTTTCAAGTAACATCCGTCAGTTCTTC. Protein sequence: CASSESGFSSNIRQFF.

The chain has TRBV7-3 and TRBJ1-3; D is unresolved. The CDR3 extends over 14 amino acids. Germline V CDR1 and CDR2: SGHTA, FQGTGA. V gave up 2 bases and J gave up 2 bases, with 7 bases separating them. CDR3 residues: CASSLGLAGNTIYF. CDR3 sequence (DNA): TGTGCCAGCAGCTTAGGGTTGGCTGGAAACACCATATATTTT.

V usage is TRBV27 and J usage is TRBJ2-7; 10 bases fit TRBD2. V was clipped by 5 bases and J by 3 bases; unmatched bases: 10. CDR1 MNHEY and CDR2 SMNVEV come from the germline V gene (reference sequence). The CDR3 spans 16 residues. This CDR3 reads CASSPIPSGGLYEQYF. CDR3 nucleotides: TGTGCCAGCAGTCCGATCCCTAGCGGGGGTCTCTACGAGCAGTACTTC.

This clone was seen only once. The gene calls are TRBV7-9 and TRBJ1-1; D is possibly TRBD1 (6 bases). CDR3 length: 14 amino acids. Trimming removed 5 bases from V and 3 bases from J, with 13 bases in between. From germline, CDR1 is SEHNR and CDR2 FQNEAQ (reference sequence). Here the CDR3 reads CASSLTTGYTEAFF. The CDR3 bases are TGTGCCAGCAGCCTAACGACAGGTTACACTGAAGCTTTCTTT.

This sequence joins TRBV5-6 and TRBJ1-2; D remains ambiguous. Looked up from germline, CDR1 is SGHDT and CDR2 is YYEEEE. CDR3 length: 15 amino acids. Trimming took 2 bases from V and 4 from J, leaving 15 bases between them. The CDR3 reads CASSFVRGNSYGYTF. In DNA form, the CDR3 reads TGTGCCAGCAGCTTCGTTAGAGGGAATTCCTATGGCTACACCTTC.

The DNA for the CDR3 is TGTGCCAGCAGGGCTGGGGCGCAGGGCTACACCTTC. Protein sequence: CASRAGAQGYTF. The V call is TRBV6-5, the J call TRBJ1-2; tentatively, D is TRBD1 (5 bases). CDR3 size: 12 residues. V was clipped by 6 bases and J by 8 bases, with 13 bases between them. Germline V gives CDR1 MNHEY, CDR2 SVGAGI.

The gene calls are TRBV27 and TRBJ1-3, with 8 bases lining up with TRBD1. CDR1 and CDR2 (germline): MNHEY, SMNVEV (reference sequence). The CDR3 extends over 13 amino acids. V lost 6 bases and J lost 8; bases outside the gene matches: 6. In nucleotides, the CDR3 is TGTGCCAGCAGGGACAGGGCGGTTGACACCATATATTTT. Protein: CASRDRAVDTIYF.

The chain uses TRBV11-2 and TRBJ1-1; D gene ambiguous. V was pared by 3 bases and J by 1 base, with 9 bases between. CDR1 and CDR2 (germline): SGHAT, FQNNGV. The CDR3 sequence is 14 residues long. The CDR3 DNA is TGTGCCAGCAGCTTCCTCCGGGGGAACACTGAAGCTTTCTTT. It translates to CASSFLRGNTEAFF. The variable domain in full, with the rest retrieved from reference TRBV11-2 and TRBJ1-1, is EAGVAQSPRYKIIEKRQSVAFWCNPISGHATLYWYQQILGQGPKLLIQFQNNGVVDDSQLPKDRFSAERLKGVDSTLKIQPAKLEDSAVYLCASSFLRGNTEAFFGQGTRLTVV.